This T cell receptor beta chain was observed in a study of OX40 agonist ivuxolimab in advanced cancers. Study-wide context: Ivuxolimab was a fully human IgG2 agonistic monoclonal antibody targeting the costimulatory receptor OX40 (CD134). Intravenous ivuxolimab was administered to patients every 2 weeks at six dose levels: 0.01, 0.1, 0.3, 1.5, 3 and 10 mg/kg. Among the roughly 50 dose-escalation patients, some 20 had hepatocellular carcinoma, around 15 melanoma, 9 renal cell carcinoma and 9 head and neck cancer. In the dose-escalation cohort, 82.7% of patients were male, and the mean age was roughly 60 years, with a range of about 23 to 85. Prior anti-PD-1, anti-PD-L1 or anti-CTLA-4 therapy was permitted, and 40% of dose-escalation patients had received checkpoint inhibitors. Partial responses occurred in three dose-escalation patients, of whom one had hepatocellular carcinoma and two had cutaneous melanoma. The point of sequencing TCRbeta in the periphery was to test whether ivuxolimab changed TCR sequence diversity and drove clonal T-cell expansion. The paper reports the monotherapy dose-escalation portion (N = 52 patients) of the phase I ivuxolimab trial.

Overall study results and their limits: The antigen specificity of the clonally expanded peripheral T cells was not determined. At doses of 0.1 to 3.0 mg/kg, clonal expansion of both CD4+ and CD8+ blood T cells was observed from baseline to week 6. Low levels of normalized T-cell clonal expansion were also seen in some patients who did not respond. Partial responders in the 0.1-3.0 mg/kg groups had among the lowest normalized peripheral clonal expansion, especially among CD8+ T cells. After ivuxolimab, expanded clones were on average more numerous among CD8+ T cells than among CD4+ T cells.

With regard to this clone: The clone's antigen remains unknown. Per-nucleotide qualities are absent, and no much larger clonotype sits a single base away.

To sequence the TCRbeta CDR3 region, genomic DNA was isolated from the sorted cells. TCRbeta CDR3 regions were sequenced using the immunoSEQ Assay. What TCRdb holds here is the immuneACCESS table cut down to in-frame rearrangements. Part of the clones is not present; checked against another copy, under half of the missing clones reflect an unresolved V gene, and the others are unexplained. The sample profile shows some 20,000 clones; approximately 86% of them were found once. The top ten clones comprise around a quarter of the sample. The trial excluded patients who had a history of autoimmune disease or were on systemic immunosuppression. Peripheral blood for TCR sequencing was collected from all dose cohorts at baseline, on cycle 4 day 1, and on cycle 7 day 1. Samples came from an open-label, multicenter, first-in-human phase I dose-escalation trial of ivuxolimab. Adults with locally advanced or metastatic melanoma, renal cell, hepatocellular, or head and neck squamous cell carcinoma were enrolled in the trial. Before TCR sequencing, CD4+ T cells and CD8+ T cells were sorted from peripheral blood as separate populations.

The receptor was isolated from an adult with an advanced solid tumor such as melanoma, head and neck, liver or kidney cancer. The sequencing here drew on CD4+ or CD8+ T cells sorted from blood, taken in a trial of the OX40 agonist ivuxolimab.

The base sequence is TGTGCCAGCAGCGTAGATATCAATGAGCAGTTCTTC. This encodes CASSVDINEQFF. The chain couples TRBV9 to TRBJ2-1; the D gene identity is not certain. CDR1 and CDR2 are read off the germline V gene as SGDLS and YYNGEE. Deletion took 0 bases off V and 6 bases off J, with a span of 4 bases between the germline ends. Taken from cysteine to phenylalanine, the CDR3 has 12 residues. The CDR3 DNA has 36 bases and is translated from base 1. With all but the CDR3 taken from the reference TRBV9 and TRBJ2-1 genes, the full variable domain is: DSGVTQTPKHLITATGQRVTLRCSPRSGDLSVYWYQQSLDQGLQFLIQYYNGEERAKGNILERFSAQQFPDLHSELNLSSLELGDSALYFCASSVDINEQFFGPGTRLTVL.